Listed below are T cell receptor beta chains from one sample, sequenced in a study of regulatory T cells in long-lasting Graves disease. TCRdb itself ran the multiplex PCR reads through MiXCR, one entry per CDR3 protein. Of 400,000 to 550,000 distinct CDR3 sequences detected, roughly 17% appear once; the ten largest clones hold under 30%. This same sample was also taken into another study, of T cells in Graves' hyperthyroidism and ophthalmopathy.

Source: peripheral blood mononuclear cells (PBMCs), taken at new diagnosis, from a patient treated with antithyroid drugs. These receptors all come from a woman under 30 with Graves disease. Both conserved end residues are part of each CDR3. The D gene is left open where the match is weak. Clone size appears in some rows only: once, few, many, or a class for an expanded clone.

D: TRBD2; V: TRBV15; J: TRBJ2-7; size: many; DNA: TGTGCCACCAGCAGTCCGGGACTAGAGGCGGGCGAGCAGTACTTC; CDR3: CATSSPGLEAGEQYF
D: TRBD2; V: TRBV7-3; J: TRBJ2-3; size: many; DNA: TGTGCCAGCAGCGTATCTAGCGGTCCTAGCACAGATACGCAGTATTTT; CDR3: CASSVSSGPSTDTQYF
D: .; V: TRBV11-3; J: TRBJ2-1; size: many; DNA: TGTGCCAGCAGCCGACGGGTAGGGGACAATGAGCAGTTCTTC; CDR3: CASSRRVGDNEQFF
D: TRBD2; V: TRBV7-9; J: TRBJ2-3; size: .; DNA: TGTGCCAGCGCCCTAGCGGGCACAGATACGCAGTATTTT; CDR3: CASALAGTDTQYF
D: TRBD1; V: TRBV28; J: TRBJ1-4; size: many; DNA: TGTGCCAGCAGTTTAGAGGGGGCTGGTAATGAAAAACTGTTTTTT; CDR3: CASSLEGAGNEKLFF
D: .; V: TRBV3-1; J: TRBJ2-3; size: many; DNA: TGTGCCAGCAGCCAAAGAGGGGGGATTACAGATACGCAGTATTTT; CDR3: CASSQRGGITDTQYF
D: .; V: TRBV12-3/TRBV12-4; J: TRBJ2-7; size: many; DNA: TGTGCCAGCAGTGCTAGGGGCGAGCAGTACTTC; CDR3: CASSARGEQYF
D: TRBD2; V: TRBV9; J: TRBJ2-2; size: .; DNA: TGTGCCAGCAGCGTGGGACTAGCGGGACACACCGGGGAGCTGTTTTTT; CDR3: CASSVGLAGHTGELFF
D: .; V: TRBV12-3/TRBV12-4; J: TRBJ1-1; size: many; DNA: TGTGCCAGCAGCCCCGGGGGCGGAGGGGCTGAAGCTTTCTTT; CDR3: CASSPGGGGAEAFF
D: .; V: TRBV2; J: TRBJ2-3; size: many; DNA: TGTGCCAGCAGTGGACGGCTGAGAGTCGGCGGGACAGATACGCAGTATTTT; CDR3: CASSGRLRVGGTDTQYF
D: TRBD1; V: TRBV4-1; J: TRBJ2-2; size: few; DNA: TGCGCCAGCAGCCAAGTCGGGACAGGGGGAAACACCGGGGAGCTGTTTTTT; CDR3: CASSQVGTGGNTGELFF
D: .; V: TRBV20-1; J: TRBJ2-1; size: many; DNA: TGCAGTGCTAGAGATCATGTGGGAAGAACCCTTTACAATGAGCAGTTCTTC; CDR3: CSARDHVGRTLYNEQFF
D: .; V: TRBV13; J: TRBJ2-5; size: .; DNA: TGTGCCAGCAGCTGGACCGCACGGGCAGAGCAGTACTTC; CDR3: CASSWTARAEQYF
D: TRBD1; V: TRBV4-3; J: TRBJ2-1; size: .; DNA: TGCGCCAGCAGCCGAGAGGACAGGGGAGATGAGCAGTTCTTC; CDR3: CASSREDRGDEQFF
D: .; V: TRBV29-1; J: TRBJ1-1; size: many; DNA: TGCAGCGTTGGACCCCGGTTGGACATGAACACTGAAGCTTTCTTT; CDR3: CSVGPRLDMNTEAFF
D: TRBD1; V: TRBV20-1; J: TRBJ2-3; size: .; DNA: TGCAGTGCCAGGACAGGGGCCCTCACAGATACGCAGTATTTT; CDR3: CSARTGALTDTQYF
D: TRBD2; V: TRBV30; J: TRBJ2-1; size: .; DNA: TGTGCCTGGAGTAAGACTAGCGGGATCAATGAGCAGTTCTTC; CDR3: CAWSKTSGINEQFF
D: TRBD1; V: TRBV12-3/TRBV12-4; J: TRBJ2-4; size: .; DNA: TGTGCCAGCAGTTTTGACAGGGGAGTAGCCAAAAACATTCAGTACTTC; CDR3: CASSFDRGVAKNIQYF
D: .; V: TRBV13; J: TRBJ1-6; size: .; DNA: TGTGCCAGCAGACCCGCAGGGCAGGCTAATTCACCCCTCCACTTT; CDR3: CASRPAGQANSPLHF
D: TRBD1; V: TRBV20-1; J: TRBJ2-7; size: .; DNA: TGCAGTGCTAGATTCCAGGACAGGAACTACGAGCAGTACTTC; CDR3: CSARFQDRNYEQYF
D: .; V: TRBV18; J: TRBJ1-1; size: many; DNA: TGTGCCAGCTCACCACGGAGGGAATCCACTGAAGCTTTCTTT; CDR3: CASSPRRESTEAFF
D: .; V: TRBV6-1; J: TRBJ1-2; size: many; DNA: TGTGCCAGCAGACACTTAAGCGGCTACACCTTC; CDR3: CASRHLSGYTF
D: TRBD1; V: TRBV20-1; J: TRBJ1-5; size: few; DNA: TGCAGTGCTATATCGACAGGGGGATATCAGCCCCAGCATTTT; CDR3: CSAISTGGYQPQHF
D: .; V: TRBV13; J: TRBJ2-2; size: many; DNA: TGTGCCAGCAGCTTACAACAGGGGGGGGCCGGGGAGCTGTTTTTT; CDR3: CASSLQQGGAGELFF
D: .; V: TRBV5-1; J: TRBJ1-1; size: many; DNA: TGTGCCAGCAGCTTAGCCTTGGGGGGGACTGAAGCTTTCTTT; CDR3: CASSLALGGTEAFF
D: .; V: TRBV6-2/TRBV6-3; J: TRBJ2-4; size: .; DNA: TGTGCCAGCAGAAAGGGGGGGGGCGAATACTTC; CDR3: CASRKGGGEYF
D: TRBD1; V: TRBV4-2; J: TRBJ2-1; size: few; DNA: TGTGCCAGCAGCCAAGTAGTTAGGGACAGGGTTACGGCAAATGAGCAGTTCTTC; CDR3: CASSQVVRDRVTANEQFF
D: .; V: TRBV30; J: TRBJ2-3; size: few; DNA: TGTGCCTGGAGCGCGCGGGATACGCAGTATTTT; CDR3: CAWSARDTQYF
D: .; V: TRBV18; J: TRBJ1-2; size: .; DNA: TGTGCCAGCTCGGGAAATAACTATGGCTACACCTTC; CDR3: CASSGNNYGYTF
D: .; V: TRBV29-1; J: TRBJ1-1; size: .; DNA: TGCAGCACTGGGTACACTGAAGCTTTCTTT; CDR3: CSTGYTEAFF
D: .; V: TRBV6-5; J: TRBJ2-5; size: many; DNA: TGTGCCAGCAGTTGGGCAGGTTCCCTCCAAGAGACCCAGTACTTC; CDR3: CASSWAGSLQETQYF
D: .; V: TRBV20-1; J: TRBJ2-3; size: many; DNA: TGCAGTGCCCCCCGAAACACAGATACGCAGTATTTT; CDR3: CSAPRNTDTQYF
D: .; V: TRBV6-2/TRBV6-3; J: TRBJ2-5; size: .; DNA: TGTGCCAGCAGTGAAGGCACCCCCCCTAAGGCCCAAGAGACCCAGTACTTC; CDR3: CASSEGTPPKAQETQYF
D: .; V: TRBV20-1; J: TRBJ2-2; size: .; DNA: TGCAGTGCTAGAGATTCGTCCGGGGGCACCGGGGAGCTGTTTTTT; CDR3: CSARDSSGGTGELFF
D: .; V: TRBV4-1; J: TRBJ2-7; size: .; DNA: TGCGCCAGCAGCCAAGATGCAGAGGGAGGCTCCTACGAGCAGTACTTC; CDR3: CASSQDAEGGSYEQYF
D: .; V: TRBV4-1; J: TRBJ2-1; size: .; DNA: TGCGCCAGCAGCCAGGGCCCCTTCTACGAGCAGTTCTTC; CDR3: CASSQGPFYEQFF
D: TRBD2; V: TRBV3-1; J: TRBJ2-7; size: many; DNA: TGTGCCAGCAGCCAAGATACATTAGCGGGAGGATTCTACGAGCAGTACTTC; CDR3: CASSQDTLAGGFYEQYF
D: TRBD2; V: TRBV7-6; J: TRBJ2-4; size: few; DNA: TGTGCCAGCAGCTTGCTAGCGGGAGGAACTAGAGCCAAAAACATTCAGTACTTC; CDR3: CASSLLAGGTRAKNIQYF
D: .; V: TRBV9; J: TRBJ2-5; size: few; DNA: TGTGCCAGCAGCGTTTCTCCGCAAGAGACCCAGTACTTC; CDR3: CASSVSPQETQYF
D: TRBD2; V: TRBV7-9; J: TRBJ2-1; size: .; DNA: TGTGCCAGCAGTTTCCCAGAGGGACTAGGGGGCAATGAGCAGTTCTTC; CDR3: CASSFPEGLGGNEQFF
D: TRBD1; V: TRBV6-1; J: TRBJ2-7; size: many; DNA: TGTGCCAGCAGTCCTGGGGCAGGGGGCAAGCAGTACTTC; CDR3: CASSPGAGGKQYF
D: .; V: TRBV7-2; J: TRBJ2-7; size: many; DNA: TGTGCCAGCAGCTTAGGGGGGACTTCCTACGAGCAGTACTTC; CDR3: CASSLGGTSYEQYF
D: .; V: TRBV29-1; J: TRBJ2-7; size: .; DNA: TGCAGCGTAACCGCGGGTTACGAGCAGTACTTC; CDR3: CSVTAGYEQYF
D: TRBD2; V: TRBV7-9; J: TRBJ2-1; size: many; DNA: TGTGCCAGCAGCCCCCATGGTGCGGGGGGTCAAAAATACAATGAGCAGTTCTTC; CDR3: CASSPHGAGGQKYNEQFF
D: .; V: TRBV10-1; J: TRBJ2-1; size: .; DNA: TGCGCCAGCAGTGAGTCTGGGGGCTACGAGCAGTTCTTC; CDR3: CASSESGGYEQFF